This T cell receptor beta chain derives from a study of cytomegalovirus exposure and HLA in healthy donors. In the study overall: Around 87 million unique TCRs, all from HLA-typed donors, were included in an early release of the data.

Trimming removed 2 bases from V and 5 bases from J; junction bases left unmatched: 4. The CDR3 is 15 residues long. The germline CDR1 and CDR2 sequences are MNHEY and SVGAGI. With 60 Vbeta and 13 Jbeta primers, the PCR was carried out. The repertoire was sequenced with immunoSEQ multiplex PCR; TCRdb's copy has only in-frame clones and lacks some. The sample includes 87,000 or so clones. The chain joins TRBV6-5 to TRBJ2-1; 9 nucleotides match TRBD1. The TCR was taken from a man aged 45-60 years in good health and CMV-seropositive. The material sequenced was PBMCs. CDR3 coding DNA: TGTGCCAGCAGTTACGGGACAGGGAACCACAATGAGCAGTTCTTC. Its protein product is CASSYGTGNHNEQFF.